Listed below are T cell receptor beta chains from one sample, sequenced in a study of blood T cell repertoires in COVID-19. Assay: immunoSEQ multiplex PCR; the TCRdb copy retains only in-frame clones and omits some. The table records about 280,000 clones, 80% to 85% of them present only once. Sequenced sample: PBMCs or T cells enriched from blood (not recorded which). These receptors were obtained from a man aged 40-50 years who had been exposed to COVID-19. CDR3s include the opening cysteine and the closing phenylalanine or tryptophan. The order of the fields is D gene, V gene, clone size, J gene, CDR3 protein, CDR3 DNA. A D gene is named only where the DNA matches it firmly. Some rows have no size entry. The others give once, few or many, or a class for an expanded clone.

NA	TRBV3-1/TRBV3-2	once	TRBJ1-3	CASSQVGVDSGNTIYF	TGTGCCAGCAGCCAGGTGGGAGTGGACTCTGGAAACACCATATATTTT
TRBD1	TRBV7-8	NA	TRBJ1-2	CASSSRTGAGYTF	TGTGCCAGCAGCTCCAGGACAGGGGCTGGCTACACCTTC
TRBD1	TRBV5-4	NA	TRBJ1-6	CASSLGTENSPLHF	TGTGCCAGCAGCTTAGGGACAGAGAATTCACCCCTCCACTTT
NA	TRBV11-2	NA	TRBJ1-6	CASSSSPGYNSPLHF	TGTGCCAGCAGCTCAAGCCCGGGCTATAATTCACCCCTCCACTTT
TRBD1	TRBV9	NA	TRBJ1-2	CASSVVPGGNYGYTF	TGTGCCAGCAGCGTAGTCCCAGGGGGTAACTATGGCTACACCTTC
TRBD2	TRBV7-2	once	TRBJ2-3	CASSPTSAGRGTQYF	TGTGCCAGCAGCCCTACTAGCGCGGGTCGCGGTACGCAGTATTTT
NA	TRBV6-5	NA	TRBJ2-4	CASSYAVVSDIQYF	TGTGCCAGCAGTTACGCGGTGGTTTCGGACATTCAGTACTTC
NA	TRBV14	once	TRBJ1-2	CASSQVQDYGYTF	TGTGCCAGCAGCCAGGTACAGGACTATGGCTACACCTTC
NA	TRBV5-1	NA	TRBJ1-6	CASSLNRLGKSPLHF	TGCGCCAGCAGCTTGAACAGGTTGGGCAAATCACCCCTCCACTTT
NA	TRBV9	NA	TRBJ2-6	CASSVGGRTVWSSGANVLTF	TGTGCCAGCAGCGTAGGCGGCCGGACAGTGTGGAGCTCTGGGGCCAACGTCCTGACTTTC
TRBD1	TRBV30	few	TRBJ1-1	CAWTMGQTNTEAFF	TGTGCCTGGACCATGGGACAGACGAACACTGAAGCTTTCTTT
NA	TRBV29-1	NA	TRBJ2-3	CSVDGGAGDTQYF	TGCAGCGTTGACGGAGGGGCGGGAGATACGCAGTATTTT
TRBD1	TRBV7-9	NA	TRBJ2-7	CASSGRGPYEQYF	TGTGCCAGCAGCGGTAGGGGGCCCTACGAGCAGTACTTC